The 2 T cell receptor beta chains reported below all come from one sample, sequenced in a study of cytomegalovirus exposure and HLA in healthy donors. The PCR ran on 60 Vbeta and 13 Jbeta primers. The protocol was immunoSEQ multiplex PCR, while the TCRdb copy is restricted to in-frame clones and leaves out a portion. The sample shows approximately 38,000 clones, and 1% to 1.5% sits with its ten largest clones. Source material: PBMCs. All receptors derive from a man aged 25 to 45 in good health and CMV-seronegative.

The V gene is TRBV5-6, the J gene TRBJ2-1; 9 bases agree with TRBD1. The V segment lost 1 base and the J segment 3 bases; nucleotides outside the gene matches: 5. The germline V gene has CDR1 SGHDT and CDR2 YYEEEE. The CDR3 is 16 amino acids. The chain's CDR3 is CASSLHGQGYYNEQFF. In DNA, the CDR3 is TGTGCCAGCAGCTTGCACGGACAGGGGTACTACAATGAGCAGTTCTTC.

This chain links TRBV30 with TRBJ2-3; weak D call: TRBD2 (6 bases). CDR1 is GTSNPN, CDR2 SVGIG, per germline (reference sequence). The CDR3 sequence is 15 residues long. Between the trimmed V and J ends, which lost 2 bases and 2 bases, there was a span of 14 bases. CDR3 coding DNA: TGTGCCTGGAGTATCGGGGGAGGTGTCACAGATACGCAGTATTTT. It is translated as CAWSIGGGVTDTQYF.